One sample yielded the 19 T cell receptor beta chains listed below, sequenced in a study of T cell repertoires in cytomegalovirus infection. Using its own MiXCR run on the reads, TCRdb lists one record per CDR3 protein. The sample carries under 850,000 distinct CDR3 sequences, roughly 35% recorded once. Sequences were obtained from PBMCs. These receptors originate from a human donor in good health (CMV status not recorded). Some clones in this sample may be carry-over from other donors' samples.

This CDR3 reads CASRPGTLYEQYF. The CDR3, as DNA: TGTGCCAGCAGGCCCGGGACTCTTTACGAGCAGTACTTC. This rearrangement joins TRBV28 to TRBJ2-7; D possibly corresponds to TRBD2 (6 bases). The CDR3 runs to 13 residues. Per the germline V gene, CDR1 is MDHEN and CDR2 is SYDVKM. Trimming shortened V by 6 bases and J by 4 bases, and 13 bases separated the two germline ends.

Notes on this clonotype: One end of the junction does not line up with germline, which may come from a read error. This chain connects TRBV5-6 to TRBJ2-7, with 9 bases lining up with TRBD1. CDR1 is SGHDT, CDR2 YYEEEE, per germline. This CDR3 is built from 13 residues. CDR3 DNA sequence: TGTGACAGCAGTTCCGGGACAGGGTACGAGCAGTACTTC. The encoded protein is CDSSSGTGYEQYF.

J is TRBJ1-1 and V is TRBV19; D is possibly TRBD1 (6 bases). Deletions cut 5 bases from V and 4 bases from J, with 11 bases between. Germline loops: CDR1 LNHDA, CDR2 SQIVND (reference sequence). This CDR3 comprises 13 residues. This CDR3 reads CASSQRTATEAFF. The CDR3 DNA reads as TGTGCCAGTAGTCAACGGACAGCCACTGAAGCTTTCTTT.

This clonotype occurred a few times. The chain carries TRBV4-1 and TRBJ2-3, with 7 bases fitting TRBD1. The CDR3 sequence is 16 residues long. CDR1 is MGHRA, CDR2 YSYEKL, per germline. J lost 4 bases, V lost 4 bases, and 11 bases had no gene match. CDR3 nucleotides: TGCGCCAGCAGCCCCGTGACAGGGTTGGGAGCAGATACGCAGTATTTT. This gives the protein CASSPVTGLGADTQYF.

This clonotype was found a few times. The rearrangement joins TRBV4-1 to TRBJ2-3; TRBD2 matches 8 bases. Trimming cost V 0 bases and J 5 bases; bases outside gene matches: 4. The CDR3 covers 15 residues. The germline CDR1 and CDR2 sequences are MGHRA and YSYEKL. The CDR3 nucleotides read TGCGCCAGCAGCCAAGACCGGGGGGGCAGAGATACGCAGTATTTT. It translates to CASSQDRGGRDTQYF.

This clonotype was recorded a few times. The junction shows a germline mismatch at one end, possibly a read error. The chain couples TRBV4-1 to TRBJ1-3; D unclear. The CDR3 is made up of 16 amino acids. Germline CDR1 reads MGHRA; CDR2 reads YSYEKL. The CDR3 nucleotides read TGTGCCAGCAGCCGCGAACCCCGAGGATCTGGAAACACCATATATTTT. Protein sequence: CASSREPRGSGNTIYF.

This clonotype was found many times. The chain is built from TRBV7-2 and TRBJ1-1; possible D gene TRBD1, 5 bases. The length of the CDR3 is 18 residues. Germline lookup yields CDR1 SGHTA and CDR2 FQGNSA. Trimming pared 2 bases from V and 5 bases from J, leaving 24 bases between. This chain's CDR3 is CASSLFPLGRTGGTEAFF. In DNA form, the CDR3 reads TGTGCCAGCAGCTTATTTCCCCTGGGGCGAACGGGGGGTACTGAAGCTTTCTTT.

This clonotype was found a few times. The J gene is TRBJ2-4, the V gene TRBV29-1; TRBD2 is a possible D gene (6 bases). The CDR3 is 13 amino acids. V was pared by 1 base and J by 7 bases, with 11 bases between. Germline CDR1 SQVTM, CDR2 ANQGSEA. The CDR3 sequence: CSVEVTEGNIQYF. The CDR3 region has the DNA TGCAGCGTTGAAGTGACGGAGGGGAACATTCAGTACTTC.

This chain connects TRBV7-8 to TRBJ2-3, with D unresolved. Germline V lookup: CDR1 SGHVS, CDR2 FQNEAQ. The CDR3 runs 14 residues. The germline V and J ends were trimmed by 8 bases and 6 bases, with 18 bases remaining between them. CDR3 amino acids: CASRVDSEVDTQYF. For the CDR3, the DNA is TGTGCCAGCCGCGTCGATTCGGAAGTCGATACGCAGTATTTT.

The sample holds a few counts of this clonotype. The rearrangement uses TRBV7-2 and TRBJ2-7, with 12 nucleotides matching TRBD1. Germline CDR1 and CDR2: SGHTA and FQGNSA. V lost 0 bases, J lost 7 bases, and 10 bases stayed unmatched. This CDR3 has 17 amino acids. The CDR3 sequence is CASSLAGGGQGASEQYF. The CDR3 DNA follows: TGTGCCAGCAGCTTAGCGGGGGGGGGACAGGGGGCGAGTGAGCAGTACTTC.

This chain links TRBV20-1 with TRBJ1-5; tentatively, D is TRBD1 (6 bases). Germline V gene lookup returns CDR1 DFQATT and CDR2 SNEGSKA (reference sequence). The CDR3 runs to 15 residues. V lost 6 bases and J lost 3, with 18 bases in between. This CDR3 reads CSASHLDRLNQPQHF. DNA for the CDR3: TGCAGTGCCAGTCACCTTGACAGGCTCAATCAGCCCCAGCATTTT.

The CDR3 reads CASSVKNTGELFF. CDR3 sequence (DNA): TGTGCCAGCAGTGTCAAGAACACCGGGGAGCTGTTTTTT. The chain carries TRBV6-5 and TRBJ2-2; no clear D gene. The germline V and J ends were trimmed by 5 bases and 1 base, with 5 bases remaining between them. The CDR3 contains 13 residues. The germline V gene encodes CDR1 MNHEY and CDR2 SVGAGI.

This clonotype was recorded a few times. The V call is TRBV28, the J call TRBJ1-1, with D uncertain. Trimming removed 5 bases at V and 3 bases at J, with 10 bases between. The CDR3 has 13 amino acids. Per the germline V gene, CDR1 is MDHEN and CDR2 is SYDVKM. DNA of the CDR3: TGTGCCAGCAGTCGACGACCTCACACTGAAGCTTTCTTT. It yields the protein CASSRRPHTEAFF. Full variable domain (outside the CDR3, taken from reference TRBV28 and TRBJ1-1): DVKVTQSSRYLVKRTGEKVFLECVQDMDHENMFWYRQDPGLGLRLIYFSYDVKMKEKGDIPEGYSVSREKKERFSLILESASTNQTSMYLCASSRRPHTEAFFGQGTRLTVV.

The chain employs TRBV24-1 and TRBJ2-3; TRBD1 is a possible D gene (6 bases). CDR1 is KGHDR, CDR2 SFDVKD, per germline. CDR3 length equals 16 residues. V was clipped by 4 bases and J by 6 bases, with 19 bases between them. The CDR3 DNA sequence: TGTGCCACCAGTGACCCTTCCGGTAGCCAGGGGGATACGCAGTATTTT. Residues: CATSDPSGSQGDTQYF.

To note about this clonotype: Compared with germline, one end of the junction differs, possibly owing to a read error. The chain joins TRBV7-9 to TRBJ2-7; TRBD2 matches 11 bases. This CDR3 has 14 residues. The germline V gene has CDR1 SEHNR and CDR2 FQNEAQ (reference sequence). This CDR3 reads CSSRLGGLADEQYF. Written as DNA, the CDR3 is TGTTCCAGCAGATTGGGGGGACTAGCGGACGAGCAGTACTTC.

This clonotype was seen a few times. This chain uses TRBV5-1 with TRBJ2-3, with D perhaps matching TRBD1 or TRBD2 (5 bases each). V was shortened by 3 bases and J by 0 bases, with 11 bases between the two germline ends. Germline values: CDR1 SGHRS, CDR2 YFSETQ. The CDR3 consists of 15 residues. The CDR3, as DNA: TGCGCCAGCAGCTCCCCGGGACCGAGCACAGATACGCAGTATTTT. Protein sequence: CASSSPGPSTDTQYF.

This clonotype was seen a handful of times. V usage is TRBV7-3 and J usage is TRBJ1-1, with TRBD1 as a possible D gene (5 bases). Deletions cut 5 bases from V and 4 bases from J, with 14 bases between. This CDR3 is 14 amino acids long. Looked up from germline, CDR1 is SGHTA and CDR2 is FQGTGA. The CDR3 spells CASSPRASGTEAFF. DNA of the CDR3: TGTGCCAGCAGCCCCAGGGCATCCGGCACTGAAGCTTTCTTT.

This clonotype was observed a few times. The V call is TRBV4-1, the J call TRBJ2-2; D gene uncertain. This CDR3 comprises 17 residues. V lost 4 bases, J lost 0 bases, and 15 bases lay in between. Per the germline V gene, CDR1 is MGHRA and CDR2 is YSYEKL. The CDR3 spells CASSPLDLIANTGELFF. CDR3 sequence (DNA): TGCGCCAGCAGCCCCTTGGATCTGATCGCGAACACCGGGGAGCTGTTTTTT.

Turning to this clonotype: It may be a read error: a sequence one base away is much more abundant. CDR3 region: CASSERQGTYNEQLF. The CDR3 region has the DNA TGTGCCAGCAGCGAACGACAGGGAACCTACAATGAGCAGTTATTC. This sequence joins TRBV6-4 and TRBJ2-1; 7 bases match TRBD1. CDR1 is MRHNA and CDR2 is SNTAGT in the germline V gene. CDR3 size: 15 residues.